The 19 T cell receptor beta chains below all came from one sample that was sequenced in a study of blood T cell repertoires in COVID-19. Generated by immunoSEQ multiplex PCR, the TCRdb table keeps only in-frame clones and is missing some. The sample holds approximately 130,000 clones; around four fifths are singletons and the top ten take 20% to 30%. The specimen sequenced was peripheral blood. Receptors were obtained from a human donor in a cohort sampled during active COVID-19.

This sequence joins TRBV7-9 and TRBJ1-1; D is perhaps TRBD1 (6 bases). V was trimmed by 3 bases and J by 3 bases, leaving 11 bases between them. Germline lookup yields CDR1 SEHNR and CDR2 FQNEAQ (reference sequence). The CDR3 sequence is 14 residues long. The DNA for the CDR3 is TGTGCCAGCAGCTTTACCAGGGGAGACACTGAAGCTTTCTTT. Encoded protein: CASSFTRGDTEAFF.

The CDR3 DNA follows: TGCAGTGCTAGTCCACTAGCGGGTTACAATGAGCAGTTCTTC. It is translated as CSASPLAGYNEQFF. V usage is TRBV20-1 and J usage is TRBJ2-1, with TRBD2 identical over 9 bases. CDR1 is DFQATT, CDR2 SNEGSKA, per germline (reference sequence). The trim removed 3 bases at V and 4 bases at J, leaving 4 bases unmatched. The length of the CDR3 is 14 residues.

This chain joins TRBV7-2 and TRBJ2-5; D remains unclear. The CDR3 is 14 amino acids. Trimming pared 6 bases from V and 0 bases from J, leaving 11 bases between. Germline V CDR1 and CDR2: SGHTA, FQGNSA. The CDR3 is CASSVQMYQETQYF. The CDR3 DNA is TGTGCCAGCAGTGTACAGATGTACCAAGAGACCCAGTACTTC.

The rearrangement links TRBV11-2 to TRBJ2-5, with D tentatively TRBD1 (5 bases). The CDR3 is made up of 13 amino acids. V lost 3 bases and J 7 bases, leaving 12 bases between the germline ends. The V gene's germline CDR1 is SGHAT and CDR2 FQNNGV. CDR3 in amino acids: CASSFRGAGTQYF. The CDR3 nucleotides are TGTGCCAGCAGCTTCCGTGGGGCAGGGACCCAGTACTTC.

The rearrangement uses TRBV28 and TRBJ1-2; no reliable D call. This CDR3 is 12 amino acids long. Deletions cut 5 bases from V and 4 bases from J, with 8 bases between. Looked up from germline, CDR1 is MDHEN and CDR2 is SYDVKM. Here the CDR3 reads CASSQEVYGYTF. In DNA, the CDR3 is TGTGCCAGCAGTCAGGAGGTCTATGGCTACACCTTC.

The gene calls are TRBV15 and TRBJ2-5; D may be TRBD2 (5 bases). V was shortened by 1 base and J by 4 bases, with 7 bases between the two germline ends. CDR1 LNHNV and CDR2 YYDKDF come from the germline V gene (reference sequence). CDR3 length: 13 residues. The CDR3 loop reads CATSRGGSETQYF. DNA of the CDR3: TGTGCCACCAGCAGAGGAGGGTCAGAGACCCAGTACTTC.

This clone was picked up many times. The chain joins TRBV6-5 to TRBJ2-3; possible D gene TRBD2, 5 bases. CDR1 and CDR2 from the germline V gene are MNHEY and SVGAGI. This CDR3 is built from 15 residues. V was pared by 2 bases and J by 1 base, with 10 bases between. The CDR3 bases are TGTGCCAGCAGTTACGGGAGCTACCGCACAGATACGCAGTATTTT. Protein product: CASSYGSYRTDTQYF.

The rearrangement uses TRBV28 and TRBJ1-1, with D uncertain. With 5 bases removed from V and 1 base from J, the gap between germline ends came to 11 bases. Germline CDR1 MDHEN, CDR2 SYDVKM. The CDR3 is 14 residues long. As DNA, the CDR3 is TGTGCCAGCAGTACGGAAGACACGAACACTGAAGCTTTCTTT. Translation: CASSTEDTNTEAFF.

The chain couples TRBV5-1 to TRBJ2-1, with TRBD1 matching 7 bases. Germline CDR1 is SGHRS and CDR2 is YFSETQ. The V and J ends lost 3 bases and 7 bases, in that order; junction bases with no gene match: 25. The CDR3 has 20 residues. In DNA form, the CDR3 reads TGCGCCAGCAGCTCCTGGGCCGGGACGCTCAGGGCTATCAGGGGGAATGAGCAGTTCTTC. Protein product: CASSSWAGTLRAIRGNEQFF.

The chain carries TRBV6-6 and TRBJ2-4, with a tentative D call TRBD2 (6 bases). There are 13 residues in the CDR3. Between the trimmed V and J ends, which lost 2 bases and 11 bases, there was a span of 13 bases. In germline, CDR1 is MNHNY, CDR2 SVGAGI (reference sequence). Here the CDR3 DNA reads TGTGCCAGCAGTTACGGCGGGAACCGTTTTCAGTACTTC. Translating gives CASSYGGNRFQYF.

The genes are TRBV3-1 (or the pseudogene TRBV3-2) and TRBJ2-1; 7 bases are shared with TRBD2. The CDR3 is made up of 18 amino acids. The germline CDR1 and CDR2 sequences are LGHDT and YNNKEL (reference sequence). V shed 0 bases, J shed 8 bases, and the junction held 16 bases outside the gene matches. CDR3 region: CASSQDIRLARATDEQFF. The CDR3, as DNA: TGTGCCAGCAGCCAAGATATAAGACTAGCCCGAGCTACCGATGAGCAGTTCTTC.

The chain recombines TRBV28 with TRBJ1-2, with 8 positions matching TRBD1. Germline V lookup: CDR1 MDHEN, CDR2 SYDVKM. CDR3 length: 15 amino acids. J gave up 7 bases and V 6 bases, and 13 bases lay outside the gene matches. CDR3 region: CASRPPRGRWLGYTF. For the CDR3, the DNA is TGTGCCAGCAGACCCCCCAGGGGGCGATGGCTTGGCTACACCTTC.

Only a few counts were recorded for this clone. The V and J genes are TRBV12-3 or TRBV12-4 and TRBJ1-2; D might be TRBD1 (5 bases). Deletions cut 6 bases from V and 0 bases from J, with 8 bases between. The CDR3 contains 13 residues. CDR3 nucleotides: TGTGCCAGCAGGGACACCGCTAACTATGGCTACACCTTC. Its translation is CASRDTANYGYTF.

The chain joins TRBV4-3 to TRBJ1-2; no clear D. CDR3 length: 15 residues. In germline, CDR1 is LGHNA, CDR2 YSLEER. Trimming left V 1 base short and J 4 bases short, with 13 bases between. CDR3 sequence: CASSQVTVRPYGYTF. The CDR3 DNA is TGCGCCAGCAGCCAAGTTACAGTAAGGCCCTATGGCTACACCTTC.

The J gene is TRBJ2-1, the V gene TRBV5-1, with 7 bases fitting TRBD2. This CDR3 is 15 amino acids long. CDR1 SGHRS and CDR2 YFSETQ come from the germline V gene. J lost 5 bases, V lost 0 bases, and 5 bases had no gene match. DNA of the CDR3: TGCGCCAGCAGCTTGGGCCTAGCGGCGAACAATGAGCAGTTCTTC. Its translation is CASSLGLAANNEQFF.

The gene calls are TRBV19 and TRBJ1-5, with D tentatively TRBD1 (6 bases). The germline gives CDR1 LNHDA, CDR2 SQIVND (reference sequence). V was shortened by 3 bases and J by 7 bases, with 16 bases between the two germline ends. There are 15 residues in the CDR3. CDR3 loop: CASSIGGGRFQPQHF. CDR3 coding DNA: TGTGCCAGTAGTATTGGGGGGGGCAGATTCCAGCCCCAGCATTTT.

The rearrangement uses TRBV2 and TRBJ1-5; D is ambiguous. CDR1 is SNHLY and CDR2 is FYNNEI in the germline V gene. There are 15 residues in the CDR3. Trimming removed 7 bases from V and 6 bases from J, with 19 bases in between. The CDR3 DNA reads as TGTGCCAGCACCTCCAGTCCCGGGAGGACTCAGCCCCAGCATTTT. The encoded protein is CASTSSPGRTQPQHF.

The chain uses TRBV7-9 and TRBJ1-3, with TRBD1 matching over 9 bases. CDR1 SEHNR and CDR2 FQNEAQ come from the germline V gene (reference sequence). The CDR3 sequence is 15 residues long. The junction had 8 bases not matched to a gene; V was cut back by 8 bases and J by 3 bases. The CDR3 DNA follows: TGTGCCAGCTCGTCCGGGACAGGGTTTGGAAACACCATATATTTT. Protein: CASSSGTGFGNTIYF.

This clone was seen a single time. This chain connects TRBV29-1 to TRBJ1-2; TRBD1 might be the D (5 bases). The V end lost 7 bases, the J end lost 2 bases, and 8 bases lay between the germline ends. This CDR3 contains 11 residues. Germline values: CDR1 SQVTM, CDR2 ANQGSEA. CDR3 nucleotide sequence: TGCAGCGCGACAGAGAACTATGGCTACACCTTC. Translation gives CSATENYGYTF.